Presented here are 31 T cell receptor beta chains from one specimen sequenced in a study of esophageal squamous cell carcinoma under preoperative chemotherapy. TCRdb processed the PCR reads anew with MiXCR; each CDR3 protein has one entry. The sample has about 32,000 distinct CDR3 sequences; around 50% are singletons. Time point given: after preoperative PTX-NDP chemotherapy. This sample was taken from a patient given preoperative chemotherapy. The source of these receptors is a human donor with esophageal squamous cell carcinoma. The donor label of this sample is uncertain.

This clonotype has a count of ten or more. This chain connects TRBV12-3 or TRBV12-4 to TRBJ2-2; the D gene could be TRBD1 or TRBD2 (6 bases each). The CDR3 consists of 16 residues. The V end lost 10 bases, the J end lost 5 bases, and 23 bases lay between the germline ends. CDR3 nucleotides: TGTGCCACTTCCCCCACGGGGAGGCAGGGGACCGGGGAGCTGTTTTTT. It is translated as CATSPTGRQGTGELFF.

This clonotype was seen only a few times. The chain links TRBV7-9 to TRBJ2-7, with no clear D. The CDR3 loop spans 14 amino acids. Deletions cut 1 base from V and 2 bases from J, with 9 bases between. Germline CDR1 reads SEHNR; CDR2 reads FQNEAQ (reference sequence). In nucleotides, the CDR3 is TGTGCCAGCAGCTTAGTTGCGACGGCCTACGAGCAGTACTTC. It specifies CASSLVATAYEQYF.

There are a few counts of this clonotype. The chain recombines TRBV7-8 with TRBJ2-1; D gene uncertain. V was clipped by 4 bases and J by 7 bases, with 11 bases between them. CDR3 size: 13 residues. The germline gives CDR1 SGHVS, CDR2 FQNEAQ. CDR3 nucleotide sequence: TGTGCCAGCAGCTGGACCGGGTTAAATGAGCAGTTCTTC. Residues: CASSWTGLNEQFF.

For this clonotype: One base away lies a much larger clone, so this may be a sequencing read error. The J gene is TRBJ2-1, the V gene TRBV12-3 or TRBV12-4, with D hard to call. The CDR3 spans 13 residues. V dropped 2 bases and J dropped 10 bases, with 12 bases sitting between them. The CDR3 region has the DNA TGTGCCAGCAGTTTAACTGCCTACTACGAGCAGTTCTTC. Protein: CASSLTAYYEQFF.

On this clonotype: It is likely a read error, because the conserved phenylalanine at the end of the CDR3 is missing. The DNA is omitted, as the CDR3 cannot be located on it reliably, and the CDR3 follows TCRdb's listing. This rearrangement joins TRBV7-2 to TRBJ2-5; TRBD2, the D gene given by the table, was not confirmed from the DNA. Germline CDR1 and CDR2: SGHTA and FQGNSA. Termini included, the CDR3 measures 14 amino acids. The CDR3 sequence is CASGLAAGQETQFS.

With respect to this clonotype: One end of the junction is discordant with germline, which a read error may explain. The chain has TRBV7-2 and TRBJ2-5, with 8 positions matching TRBD2. Germline V gene data show CDR1 as SGHTA and CDR2 as FQGNSA. The CDR3 is 16 amino acids. CDR3 sequence (DNA): TGTGCCAGCAGCTCTGGGCGGGGGGCCCCTCGGGCGACCCAACACTTC. This encodes CASSSGRGAPRATQHF.

The gene calls are TRBV7-9 and TRBJ2-7; the D gene is possibly TRBD2 (5 bases). With 5 bases removed from V and 6 bases from J, the gap between germline ends came to 17 bases. This CDR3 is 14 amino acids long. From germline, CDR1 is SEHNR and CDR2 FQNEAQ (reference sequence). In DNA form, the CDR3 reads TGTGCCAGCAGCCTCACGGCCGCCCGGGGCGAGCAGTACTTC. It specifies CASSLTAARGEQYF.

With regard to this clonotype: One junction end disagrees with the germline gene, perhaps due to a read error. The chain uses TRBV11-2 and TRBJ2-6; weak D call: TRBD1 (5 bases). Germline CDR1 reads SGHAT; CDR2 reads FQNNGV. The CDR3 is made up of 17 amino acids. The CDR3 region is CASSLVAGLGGANVLYF. CDR3 DNA sequence: TGTGCCAGCAGCTTAGTGGCAGGTTTAGGTGGGGCCAACGTCCTGTACTTC.

In this sample, this clonotype turned up many times. V is TRBV7-9 and J is TRBJ2-1, with 7 positions matching TRBD1. The junction had 1 base not matched to a gene; V was cut back by 4 bases and J by 7 bases. In germline, CDR1 is SEHNR, CDR2 FQNEAQ (reference sequence). This CDR3 has 12 amino acids. The CDR3 nucleotides read TGTGCCAGCAGCTCGACAGGGAATGAGCAGTTCTTC. Its translation: CASSSTGNEQFF.

CDR3 nucleotides: TGTGCCAGCAGCCCGATCTCTGGGGCCAACGTCCTGACTTTC. Encoded protein: CASSPISGANVLTF. The gene calls are TRBV5-6 and TRBJ2-6; D is uncertain. The CDR3 runs to 14 residues. V dropped 4 bases and J dropped 0 bases, with 5 bases sitting between them. The germline CDR1 and CDR2 sequences are SGHDT and YYEEEE.

This clonotype was found a few times. The chain carries TRBV11-3 and TRBJ2-7, with 9 bases aligning to TRBD2. The J call may be faulty, since TRBJ2-5 better matches the DNA end. The CDR3 consists of 16 residues. From germline, CDR1 is SGHNT and CDR2 YENEEA. CDR3 nucleotide sequence: TGTGCCAGCAGCTTAGATAAATGGCTAGCGGGGGAGACCCAGTACTTC. Translation: CASSLDKWLAGETQYF.

The chain is built from TRBV29-1 and TRBJ2-1, with unresolved D. Deletions cut 5 bases from V and 4 bases from J, with 9 bases between. Germline values: CDR1 SQVTM, CDR2 ANQGSEA. This CDR3 contains 12 residues. CDR3 DNA: TGCAGCGTTCGTAGACCTTACAATGAGCAGTTCTTC. Its translation: CSVRRPYNEQFF.

The rearrangement uses TRBV7-3 and TRBJ2-5; D perhaps matches TRBD1 (5 bases). With 5 bases removed from V and 0 bases from J, the gap between germline ends came to 19 bases. There are 17 residues in the CDR3. Germline values: CDR1 SGHTA, CDR2 FQGTGA. The CDR3 loop reads CASSAGPGGRDQETQYF. CDR3 nucleotides: TGTGCCAGCAGCGCAGGGCCCGGCGGCCGGGACCAAGAGACCCAGTACTTC.

This clonotype was counted many times. CDR3 sequence: CASSPTTGMNSYEQYF. CDR3 DNA: TGTGCCAGCAGCCCAACGACAGGCATGAACTCCTACGAGCAGTACTTC. This chain joins TRBV11-2 and TRBJ2-7; the D gene is possibly TRBD1 (6 bases). V was pared by 5 bases and J by 0 bases, with 17 bases between. CDR1 and CDR2 (germline): SGHAT, FQNNGV. The CDR3 is made up of 16 amino acids.

As to this clonotype: A junction boundary mismatches the germline segment, possibly from a read error. This chain joins TRBV6-2 or TRBV6-3 and TRBJ2-3; D is possibly TRBD1 (6 bases). Germline V gives CDR1 MNHEY, CDR2 SVGEGT. The CDR3 loop spans 15 amino acids. The CDR3 DNA reads as TGTGCCAGCAGGTCAGGGAGCCGGGACACAGATACGCAGTATTTC. As protein: CASRSGSRDTDTQYF.

This clonotype was observed at least ten times. The chain employs TRBV7-8 and TRBJ2-1, with 14 bases identical to TRBD2. CDR3 size: 16 residues. V lost 5 bases and J lost 8; bases outside the gene matches: 8. Germline-derived CDR1 and CDR2 are SGHVS and FQNEAQ. CDR3 amino acids: CASSPRLAGGIDEQFF. CDR3 coding DNA: TGTGCCAGCAGCCCGAGACTAGCGGGGGGGATAGATGAGCAGTTCTTC.

A note on this clonotype: One end of the junction does not line up with germline, which may come from a read error. The rearrangement joins TRBV7-9 to TRBJ2-5; D might be TRBD1 or TRBD2, each matching 6 bases. Germline assignment: CDR1 SEHNR and CDR2 FQNEAQ (reference sequence). This CDR3 has 15 residues. CDR3: CARGFGGRAQETQYF. CDR3 nucleotides: TGTGCCAGGGGGTTCGGGGGCCGTGCCCAAGAGACCCAGTATTTC.

This clonotype showed up just a few times. Its ends do not fully match the called genes, so a read error is possible. J is TRBJ2-4 and V is TRBV7-8; D is perhaps TRBD2 (6 bases). The CDR3 is made up of 15 amino acids. CDR1 and CDR2 from the germline V gene are SGHVS and FQNEAQ. The chain's CDR3 is CASSSGRGGKNTQYF. The CDR3 DNA reads TGTGCCAGCAGCTCGGGGCGGGGAGGCAAAAATACGCAGTACTTT.

This chain links TRBV7-3 with TRBJ2-3; the D gene is possibly TRBD1 (6 bases). Near its end, the DNA agrees better with TRBJ2-7, so the J call may be wrong. The germline V gene encodes CDR1 SGHTA and CDR2 FQGTGA. This CDR3 is 17 amino acids long. The CDR3 sequence: CARSLKPGLGAKDTQYF. In DNA, the CDR3 is TGTGCCAGGAGCCTCAAACCGGGGCTGGGGGCCAAAGATACGCAGTACTTC.

V is TRBV7-2 and J is TRBJ2-4; TRBD2 matches at 7 bases. The CDR3 extends over 16 amino acids. Germline values: CDR1 SGHTA, CDR2 FQGNSA. With V trimmed by 2 bases and J by 12 bases, 16 bases remained unmatched. Here the CDR3 reads CASSLLGGGAKDTQYF. In nucleotides, the CDR3 is TGTGCCAGCAGCTTACTGGGGGGGGGTGCCAAAGATACTCAGTACTTC.

On this clonotype: A much more abundant neighbour one base away suggests this may be a read error. V gene TRBV19 combines with J gene TRBJ2-1, with a possible D match to TRBD2 (6 bases). V lost 1 base and J lost 10, with 14 bases in between. Per germline, CDR1 LNHDA and CDR2 SQIVND (reference sequence). The CDR3 has 14 amino acids. The CDR3 here is CASSIGAGRYEQFF. CDR3 sequence (DNA): TGTGCCAGTAGTATAGGCGCAGGGAGGTACGAGCAGTTCTTC.

About this clonotype: Mismatch with germline at one junction end may stem from a read error. V usage is TRBV6-1 and J usage is TRBJ2-3; no reliable D call. There are 15 residues in the CDR3. Per the germline V gene, CDR1 is MNHNS and CDR2 is SASEGT. This chain's CDR3 is CASKVGKAAIDTQYF. CDR3 in DNA: TGTGCCAGCAAGGTTGGAAAGGCCGCGATAGATACGCAGTACTTT.

Notes on this clonotype: One end of the junction fails to match germline, which may point to a read error. The chain is built from TRBV7-6 and TRBJ2-3; possible D gene TRBD2, 7 bases. There are 17 residues in the CDR3. From germline, CDR1 is SGHVS and CDR2 FNYEAQ. CDR3 sequence reads: CANSLGGGGRDQDTQYF. As DNA, the CDR3 is TGTGCCAACAGCTTGGGTGGCGGGGGCCGTGACCAAGATACCCAGTATTTC.

This clonotype was recorded many times. V usage is TRBV7-2 and J usage is TRBJ2-7; 7 bases agree with TRBD1. The CDR3 has 16 amino acids. Trimming cost V 5 bases and J 5 bases; bases outside gene matches: 15. CDR1 is SGHTA and CDR2 is FQGNSA in the germline V gene. The CDR3 loop reads CASSHRERQGAHEQYF. CDR3 coding DNA: TGTGCCAGCAGCCACAGAGAGCGACAGGGCGCCCACGAGCAGTACTTC.

The chain couples TRBV10-2 to TRBJ1-3; D not certain. Germline CDR1 and CDR2: WSHSY and SAAADI. V shed 8 bases and J shed 1 base, with 6 bases lying between them. The CDR3 covers 12 residues. The CDR3 is CASGGSGNTIYF. The DNA for the CDR3 is TGCGCCAGCGGAGGATCTGGAAACACCATATATTTT.

Worth noting for this clonotype: A junction boundary mismatches the germline segment, possibly from a read error. The rearrangement joins TRBV7-2 to TRBJ2-4; D is unresolved. The CDR3 runs to 16 residues. Looked up from germline, CDR1 is SGHTA and CDR2 is FQGNSA. The CDR3, as DNA: TGTGCCAGCAGCTTTCGTGGGCGGCAACGCACAGACACGCAGTACTTT. This gives the protein CASSFRGRQRTDTQYF. The whole variable domain, filled in from reference TRBV7-2 and TRBJ2-4, reads GAGVSQSPSNKVTEKGKDVELRCDPISGHTALYWYRQSLGQGLEFLIYFQGNSAPDKSGLPSDRFSAERTGGSVSTLTIQRTQQEDSAVYLCASSFRGRQRTDTQYFGAGTRLSVL.

The table lists this clonotype with many counts. This chain links TRBV6-4 with TRBJ2-5, with D uncertain. The CDR3 has 16 residues. V was trimmed by 4 bases and J by 0 bases, leaving 15 bases between them. The germline V gene has CDR1 MRHNA and CDR2 SNTAGT. The CDR3 spells CASSVVGLGYQETQYF. The CDR3 DNA sequence: TGTGCCAGCAGTGTTGTCGGGCTCGGGTACCAAGAGACCCAGTACTTC.

The J gene is TRBJ2-3, the V gene TRBV11-3; 7 bases are shared with TRBD2. The J call may be wrong; the DNA end is better matched by TRBJ2-7. The CDR3 consists of 16 residues. The germline V gene has CDR1 SGHNT and CDR2 YENEEA. CDR3 protein: CASSLMGGGATDTQYF. CDR3 nucleotide sequence: TGTGCCAGCAGCTTAATGGGGGGGGGAGCCACAGATACGCAGTACTTC.

This clonotype was seen only a few times. V is TRBV11-3 and J is TRBJ2-1, with 7 bases lining up with TRBD2. This CDR3 region has 15 residues. Germline CDR1 and CDR2: SGHNT and YENEEA. The junction had 8 bases not matched to a gene; V was cut back by 1 base and J by 8 bases. The CDR3 DNA is TGTGCCAGCAGCTTAGGGGCTAGCGGAGTCGATGAGCAGTTCTTC. Translating gives CASSLGASGVDEQFF.

This clonotype was seen many times. The chain carries TRBV6-1 and TRBJ2-1; 10 nucleotides match TRBD2. This CDR3 is 18 amino acids long. Germline V gene data show CDR1 as MNHNS and CDR2 as SASEGT. Trimming cost V 4 bases and J 0 bases; bases outside gene matches: 9. The CDR3 DNA sequence: TGTGCCAGCAGTGCGGCTAGCGGGGGTCTTAGCTCCTACAATGAGCAGTTCTTC. This sequence encodes CASSAASGGLSSYNEQFF.

A word on this clonotype: The CDR3 end shows no conserved phenylalanine or tryptophan, and so a read error is likely. This chain links TRBV7-2 with TRBJ2-7; a possible D gene is TRBD2 (5 bases). The closer fit of TRBJ2-5 to the DNA end suggests the J call may be wrong. The CDR3 contains 12 residues. Germline V lookup: CDR1 SGHTA, CDR2 FQGNSA. The CDR3, as DNA: TGTGCCAGTGGGAGATTTGGGGAGACCCAGTACTCC. This encodes CASGRFGETQYS.